The 12 T cell receptor beta chains below all came from one sample that was sequenced in a study of T cells in narcolepsy. Measured with immunoSEQ multiplex PCR; TCRdb has only the in-frame clones, and not every one. This sample has about 32,000 clones, with roughly three quarters found just once. Material: memory (CD45RA-) CD4+ T cells from blood. These receptors all stem from a human donor in good health.

The rearrangement uses TRBV4-1 and TRBJ1-5; D gene uncertain. The CDR3 totals 16 residues. Germline CDR1 reads MGHRA; CDR2 reads YSYEKL. Trimming cost V 0 bases and J 2 bases, with 11 bases left between them. The CDR3, as DNA: TGCGCCAGCAGCCAAGAGTCGGGGATTCGCAATCAGCCCCAGCATTTT. Translation: CASSQESGIRNQPQHF.

The DNA for the CDR3 is TGTGCCAGCAGTGAAGGTCGGGACCCGGTGGGAATTCAGTACTTC. Encoded protein: CASSEGRDPVGIQYF. The V and J genes are TRBV6-1 and TRBJ2-4, with D perhaps assigned TRBD1 or TRBD2 (5 bases each). CDR1 is MNHNS and CDR2 is SASEGT in the germline V gene. The V and J ends lost 1 base and 10 bases respectively, with 17 bases between them. This CDR3 region has 15 residues.

This rearrangement joins TRBV5-1 to TRBJ2-1, with TRBD2 matching 12 bases. The germline CDR1 and CDR2 sequences are SGHRS and YFSETQ. V lost 2 bases to trimming and J lost 9 bases; unmatched junction nucleotides: 9. The CDR3 spans 16 residues. CDR3 in amino acids: CASSLMTSGRLGEQFF. The CDR3 DNA follows: TGCGCCAGCAGCTTAATGACTAGCGGGAGATTAGGTGAGCAGTTCTTC.

CDR3 sequence reads: CASSIDGQSNTEAFF. The DNA for the CDR3 is TGTGCCAGTAGTATAGATGGACAGTCGAACACTGAAGCTTTCTTT. The J gene is TRBJ1-1, the V gene TRBV19, with D possibly TRBD1 on 6 matching bases. Germline CDR1 is LNHDA and CDR2 is SQIVND (reference sequence). V dropped 0 bases and J dropped 1 base, with 9 bases sitting between them. CDR3 size: 15 residues.

The chain joins TRBV19 to TRBJ1-4; D remains ambiguous. The CDR3 length is 15 residues. CDR1 LNHDA and CDR2 SQIVND come from the germline V gene (reference sequence). V lost 3 bases and J 0 bases, leaving 8 bases between the germline ends. The CDR3 here is CASSIQSSTNEKLFF. CDR3 bases: TGTGCCAGTAGTATCCAAAGTTCAACTAATGAAAAACTGTTTTTT.

The chain is built from TRBV11-2 and TRBJ1-1; no clear D gene. The CDR3 covers 14 residues. With 4 bases removed from V and 2 bases from J, the gap between germline ends came to 11 bases. Germline values: CDR1 SGHAT, CDR2 FQNNGV. The CDR3 DNA is TGTGCCAGCAGCTCAACGGTCGCCAACACTGAAGCTTTCTTT. Translation: CASSSTVANTEAFF.

The chain uses TRBV2 and TRBJ1-2; TRBD1 agrees at 10 bases. The junction had 9 bases not matched to a gene; V was cut back by 4 bases and J by 1 base. Germline values: CDR1 SNHLY, CDR2 FYNNEI. This CDR3 is built from 17 residues. The CDR3 DNA is TGTGCCAGCAGTGCTGGTGGGACAGGGGTCATTAACTATGGCTACACCTTC. Translating gives CASSAGGTGVINYGYTF.

This clone has a single count. The gene calls are TRBV6-1 and TRBJ2-3; D unresolved. The length of the CDR3 is 13 residues. The germline gives CDR1 MNHNS, CDR2 SASEGT. V gave up 3 bases and J gave up 5 bases, with 9 bases separating them. The CDR3 loop is CASSDGIGDTQYF. CDR3 DNA sequence: TGTGCCAGCAGTGATGGGATTGGAGATACGCAGTATTTT.

V and J are TRBV5-4 and TRBJ1-1; perhaps TRBD1 as D (5 bases). This CDR3 is 14 amino acids long. CDR1 SGHNT and CDR2 YYREEE come from the germline V gene (reference sequence). Trimming removed 5 bases at V and 3 bases at J, with 14 bases between. DNA for the CDR3: TGTGCCAGCAGTAATGGACACAAGTACACTGAAGCTTTCTTT. The encoded protein is CASSNGHKYTEAFF.

This clone was recorded only once. This chain connects TRBV7-2 to TRBJ1-5; D not resolved. V lost 5 bases and J lost 7, with 18 bases in between. Germline V gene lookup returns CDR1 SGHTA and CDR2 FQGNSA. The CDR3 totals 15 residues. The CDR3 coding sequence is TGTGCCAGCAGCCCCCCCCCTGGGCAGGCCCAGCCCCAGCATTTT. Translating gives CASSPPPGQAQPQHF.

This chain links TRBV12-2 with TRBJ1-5. TRBV12-2 is shown as a pseudogene. The CDR3 totals 17 residues. In nucleotides, the CDR3 is TGTGCAAGTCGCTTAGCCGGACGGAACTATAGCAATCAGCCCCAGCATTTT. It is translated as CASRLAGRNYSNQPQHF.

This sequence joins TRBV29-1 and TRBJ1-1, with D unresolved. CDR3 length: 15 residues. Deletions cut 4 bases from V and 1 base from J, with 16 bases between. CDR1 SQVTM and CDR2 ANQGSEA come from the germline V gene. The CDR3 DNA reads TGCAGCGTTGCCCCCCAGCATACCGAGAACACTGAAGCTTTCTTT. Protein sequence: CSVAPQHTENTEAFF. Full variable domain (remainder filled in from reference TRBV29-1 and TRBJ1-1): SAVISQKPSRDICQRGTSLTIQCQVDSQVTMMFWYRQQPGQSLTLIATANQGSEATYESGFVIDKFPISRPNLTFSTLTVSNMSPEDSSIYLCSVAPQHTENTEAFFGQGTRLTVV.